These 10 T cell receptor beta chains came from one sample sequenced in a study of Ad26.COV2.S vaccination and SARS-CoV-2 variants. The method was immunoSEQ multiplex PCR; TCRdb's version includes in-frame clones alone and lacks a portion of them. The sample records 380,000 or so clones, about 88% being singletons. Sample treatment: some 20 received Ad26.COV2.S at low or high dose, single or two shots; about 5 received placebo; per-sample allocation not given. Vaccine and placebo recipients were sampled on day 63 after the first injection. The sample in question was peripheral blood, obtained in a trial of Ad26.COV2.S vaccine versus placebo. These receptors were collected from a person aged 18-60 years who received the Ad26.COV2.S COVID-19 vaccine or a placebo.

The chain uses TRBV7-2 and TRBJ2-7; D not certain. This CDR3 is 11 amino acids long. Trimming cost V 3 bases and J 7 bases, with 7 bases left between them. CDR1 and CDR2 from the germline V gene are SGHTA and FQGNSA. The CDR3 sequence: CASSLEREQYF. The CDR3 DNA reads TGTGCCAGCAGCTTGGAGAGAGAGCAGTACTTC.

The V call is TRBV7-2, the J call TRBJ2-2; 11 nucleotides match TRBD1. The CDR3 length is 17 residues. Trimming at V came to 4 bases and at J to 7 bases, leaving 11 bases not matched to a gene. In germline, CDR1 is SGHTA, CDR2 FQGNSA. The CDR3 bases are TGTGCCAGCAGCTGGGATTGGGACAGGGGGATGGGCGGGGAGCTGTTTTTT. It codes for CASSWDWDRGMGGELFF.

The chain joins TRBV5-1 to TRBJ2-6, with TRBD1 identical over 9 bases. With V trimmed by 3 bases and J by 0 bases, 10 bases remained unmatched. The CDR3 runs to 19 residues. CDR1 is SGHRS and CDR2 is YFSETQ in the germline V gene. CDR3 in DNA: TGCGCCAGCAGCTGGACAGGGGACCCTTCTAGCTCTGGGGCCAACGTCCTGACTTTC. This codes for CASSWTGDPSSSGANVLTF.

V and J are TRBV11-2 and TRBJ2-7; no reliable D call. This CDR3 region has 13 residues. Trimming cost V 4 bases and J 1 base, with 8 bases left between them. Germline V gene sequence: CDR1 SGHAT, CDR2 FQNNGV. CDR3 coding DNA: TGTGCCAGCAGCTCTCTCCAGTCCTACGAGCAGTACTTC. Translated, it gives CASSSLQSYEQYF.

V usage is TRBV19 and J usage is TRBJ2-7; 9 bases line up with TRBD1. CDR1 is LNHDA and CDR2 is SQIVND in the germline V gene (reference sequence). This CDR3 has 18 amino acids. Trimming cost V 5 bases and J 0 bases; bases outside gene matches: 14. The CDR3 DNA reads as TGTGCCAGTAGTCCATATCCCGGGACAGGGAAGAGCTCCTACGAGCAGTACTTC. Protein sequence: CASSPYPGTGKSSYEQYF.

This clone has only one observation. The chain has TRBV10-3 and TRBJ1-2; maybe TRBD1 (5 bases). With 0 bases removed from V and 3 bases from J, the gap between germline ends came to 5 bases. Germline values: CDR1 ENHRY, CDR2 SYGVKD. CDR3 size: 13 residues. The CDR3 loop reads CAISESGDYGYTF. DNA of the CDR3: TGTGCCATCAGTGAGTCAGGGGACTATGGCTACACCTTC.

About this clone: One junction end disagrees with the germline gene, perhaps due to a read error. The V and J genes are TRBV7-7 and TRBJ2-1; D is unclear. Germline V gene sequence: CDR1 SSHAT, CDR2 FNYEAQ (reference sequence). The CDR3 has 13 residues. Here the CDR3 reads CASSLGWQDEQFF. The CDR3 nucleotides read TGTGCTAGCAGCTTAGGTTGGCAGGATGAGCAGTTCTTC. The whole variable domain, remainder taken from reference TRBV7-7 and TRBJ2-1, is GAGVSQSPRYKVTKRGQDVTLRCDPISSHATLYWYQQALGQGPEFLTYFNYEAQPDKSGLPSDRFSAERPEGSISTLTIQRTEQRDSAMYRCASSLGWQDEQFFGPGTRLTVL.

V usage is TRBV5-6 and J usage is TRBJ1-4, with 7 bases matching TRBD1. CDR3 size: 14 residues. J was trimmed by 7 bases and V by 4 bases; bases with no gene match: 7. The V gene's germline CDR1 is SGHDT and CDR2 YYEEEE. The DNA of the CDR3 is TGTGCCAGCAGCACAAACTACAGGGGTGAAAAACTGTTTTTT. Protein product: CASSTNYRGEKLFF. Filled out from reference TRBV5-6 and TRBJ1-4, the complete variable domain reads DAGVTQSPTHLIKTRGQQVTLRCSPKSGHDTVSWYQQALGQGPQFIFQYYEEEERQRGNFPDRFSGHQFPNYSSELNVNALLLGDSALYLCASSTNYRGEKLFFGSGTQLSVL.

Note on this clone: The sample carries other DNA sequences with the same CDR3. The chain uses TRBV5-4 and TRBJ1-3; TRBD1 is a possible D gene (5 bases). This CDR3 has 14 residues. Trimming removed 4 bases at V and 0 bases at J, with 8 bases between. Germline CDR1 and CDR2: SGHNT and YYREEE (reference sequence). The CDR3: CASSPTGSGNTIYF. CDR3 DNA: TGTGCCAGCAGCCCTACAGGCTCTGGAAACACCATATATTTT.

This clone was observed a handful of times. The V gene is TRBV7-2, the J gene TRBJ2-7; D ambiguous. Germline CDR1 SGHTA, CDR2 FQGNSA. CDR3 length: 14 residues. Between the trimmed V and J ends, which lost 2 bases and 0 bases, there was a span of 8 bases. CDR3 coding DNA: TGTGCCAGCAGCTTACTCCATACCTCCTACGAGCAGTACTTC. Protein: CASSLLHTSYEQYF.